This passage covers 19 T cell receptor beta chains from one sample sequenced in a study of T cells in Graves' hyperthyroidism and ophthalmopathy. What was amplified from RNA transcripts were TCR beta CDR3 regions. Carried out on the TCR CDR3, a first-round RT-PCR used the HTBI primer set. TCRdb reprocessed the multiplex PCR reads with MiXCR, giving one entry per CDR3 protein. Here the sample spans approximately 400,000 distinct CDR3 sequences, 11% to 15% being singletons. Source material: blood. The receptor set was obtained from a man aged 50-59 years with Graves' ophthalmopathy.

The chain employs TRBV29-1 and TRBJ2-1, with D possibly called TRBD1 or TRBD2 (6 bases each). The germline gives CDR1 SQVTM, CDR2 ANQGSEA. The CDR3 is 16 amino acids. Between the trimmed V and J ends, which lost 0 bases and 0 bases, there was a span of 12 bases. The CDR3 region is CSVEDWGASSYNEQFF. In nucleotides, the CDR3 is TGCAGCGTTGAAGATTGGGGGGCGAGCTCCTACAATGAGCAGTTCTTC.

The chain is built from TRBV7-3 and TRBJ1-2; tentatively, D is TRBD1 (5 bases). The V end lost 3 bases, the J end lost 4 bases, and 9 bases lay between the germline ends. CDR3 length: 13 amino acids. Germline assignment: CDR1 SGHTA and CDR2 FQGTGA. In nucleotides, the CDR3 is TGTGCCAGCAGCTTGGAGGGGATCTATGGCTACACCTTC. It specifies CASSLEGIYGYTF.

The sample holds a few counts of this clonotype. The chain employs TRBV4-1 and TRBJ2-7; no firm D call. Germline assignment: CDR1 MGHRA and CDR2 YSYEKL. This CDR3 is built from 15 residues. Trimming cost V 1 base and J 5 bases, with 15 bases left between them. The CDR3: CASSQATLSSHEQYF. The DNA for the CDR3 is TGCGCCAGCAGCCAAGCTACCCTTTCGAGCCACGAGCAGTACTTC.

This clonotype was observed at least ten times. V and J are TRBV5-1 and TRBJ1-2; no firm D call. The germline V and J ends were trimmed by 4 bases and 3 bases, with 10 bases remaining between them. This CDR3 is 13 amino acids long. The V gene's germline CDR1 is SGHRS and CDR2 YFSETQ. CDR3 protein: CASSLTSDYGYTF. CDR3 coding DNA: TGCGCCAGCAGCCTCACCAGCGACTATGGCTACACCTTC.

Only one count was recorded for this clonotype. The chain couples TRBV4-1 to TRBJ2-6; TRBD1 matches 10 bases. Per germline, CDR1 MGHRA and CDR2 YSYEKL. The CDR3 length is 18 residues. Germline trimming cut 4 bases from V and 2 bases from J; bases unmatched to any gene: 8. Here the CDR3 reads CASSRGTGANPGANVLTF. The CDR3 DNA follows: TGCGCCAGCAGCCGCGGGACAGGGGCAAATCCTGGGGCCAACGTCCTGACTTTC.

This clonotype was observed a handful of times. This chain connects TRBV5-6 to TRBJ2-3, with 10 bases matching TRBD2. The V segment lost 3 bases and the J segment 4 bases; nucleotides outside the gene matches: 8. The CDR3 is made up of 16 amino acids. Germline CDR1 is SGHDT and CDR2 is YYEEEE. The CDR3 loop reads CASSSLAGVDADTQYF. The CDR3 DNA is TGTGCCAGCAGCTCGCTAGCGGGAGTTGACGCAGATACGCAGTATTTT.

The V gene is TRBV5-5, the J gene TRBJ2-5; D is undetermined. Trimming took 0 bases from V and 5 from J, leaving 11 bases between them. This CDR3 spans 14 amino acids. The germline V gene encodes CDR1 SGHKS and CDR2 YYEKEE (reference sequence). The CDR3 DNA reads TGTGCCAGCAGCTTGGTTTTTGGAAGGGAGACCCAGTACTTC. The encoded protein is CASSLVFGRETQYF. Filled out from reference TRBV5-5 and TRBJ2-5, the complete variable domain reads DAGVTQSPTHLIKTRGQQVTLRCSPISGHKSVSWYQQVLGQGPQFIFQYYEKEERGRGNFPDRFSARQFPNYSSELNVNALLLGDSALYLCASSLVFGRETQYFGPGTRLLVL.

The sample holds a few counts of this clonotype. This chain joins TRBV14 and TRBJ2-5; D remains unclear. Deletions cut 0 bases from V and 2 bases from J, with 7 bases between. Germline assignment: CDR1 SGHDN and CDR2 FVKESK. CDR3 size: 14 residues. The chain's CDR3 is CASSQDRRQETQYF. CDR3 nucleotide sequence: TGTGCCAGCAGCCAAGATCGAAGACAAGAGACCCAGTACTTC.

This clonotype was seen many times. V is TRBV6-1 and J is TRBJ1-6; D gene ambiguous. With 5 bases removed from V and 5 bases from J, the gap between germline ends came to 13 bases. Germline assignment: CDR1 MNHNS and CDR2 SASEGT. The CDR3 consists of 15 residues. The CDR3 DNA reads as TGTGCCAGCAGTACCCTCAGGAGGGATAATTCACCCCTCCACTTT. Its protein is CASSTLRRDNSPLHF.

This clonotype was detected many times. The CDR3 coding sequence is TGTGCCAGCAGCCCTGGGACTAGGGGCACTGAAGCTTTCTTT. Translation gives CASSPGTRGTEAFF. The J gene is TRBJ1-1, the V gene TRBV3-1; possibly TRBD1 for D (5 bases). This CDR3 has 14 amino acids. Germline V CDR1 and CDR2: LGHDT, YNNKEL (reference sequence). The germline V and J ends were trimmed by 4 bases and 4 bases, with 13 bases remaining between them.

This clonotype showed up just a few times. The chain uses TRBV10-3 and TRBJ2-2; a weak D match, TRBD1 (5 bases). Per the germline V gene, CDR1 is ENHRY and CDR2 is SYGVKD. The CDR3 contains 15 residues. Trimming cost V 3 bases and J 2 bases, with 10 bases left between them. The chain's CDR3 is CAISERQGNTGELFF. The CDR3 DNA reads TGTGCCATCAGTGAAAGGCAGGGAAACACCGGGGAGCTGTTTTTT.

This clonotype was recorded at least ten times. This chain links TRBV20-1 with TRBJ2-1; tentative D call: TRBD2 (5 bases). Trimming stripped 3 bases from V and 4 bases from J, with 13 bases between. The CDR3 length is 14 residues. Germline CDR1 reads DFQATT; CDR2 reads SNEGSKA (reference sequence). The CDR3 DNA is TGCAGTGCTAGCATGGACTCCCTTTACAATGAGCAGTTCTTC. This sequence encodes CSASMDSLYNEQFF.

The chain uses TRBV10-3 and TRBJ2-6; D remains unclear. From germline, CDR1 is ENHRY and CDR2 SYGVKD. This CDR3 region has 15 residues. Between the trimmed V and J ends, which lost 3 bases and 0 bases, there was a span of 6 bases. DNA of the CDR3: TGTGCCATCAGTGACAGGTCCTCTGGGGCCAACGTCCTGACTTTC. Amino acids: CAISDRSSGANVLTF.

The V call is TRBV6-1, the J call TRBJ1-5; D not certain. The V end was cut by 6 bases, the J end by 7 bases, with 16 bases between. CDR1 is MNHNS, CDR2 SASEGT, per germline. There are 14 residues in the CDR3. The DNA for the CDR3 is TGTGCCAGCAGCGATCACACCGAGGGCCAGCCCCAGCATTTT. Translated, it gives CASSDHTEGQPQHF.

This clonotype was picked up many times. The rearrangement uses TRBV29-1 and TRBJ2-1; D is uncertain. The germline gives CDR1 SQVTM, CDR2 ANQGSEA. The CDR3 is made up of 13 amino acids. V was cut by 7 bases and J by 0 bases, with 10 bases left in between. The CDR3 protein is CSETTLSYNEQFF. CDR3 DNA sequence: TGCAGCGAGACCACCCTCTCCTACAATGAGCAGTTCTTC.

Ten or more counts support this clonotype. This chain uses TRBV9 with TRBJ1-6; TRBD1 matches at 7 bases. Unmatched junction bases numbered 8, after V lost 0 bases and J lost 8 bases. The CDR3 loop spans 16 amino acids. Germline CDR1 reads SGDLS; CDR2 reads YYNGEE. The CDR3: CASSVEGGQVHSPLHF. CDR3 bases: TGTGCCAGCAGCGTAGAGGGAGGACAGGTTCATTCACCCCTCCACTTT.

The table lists this clonotype with many counts. The rearrangement uses TRBV27 and TRBJ2-1; D remains unclear. Germline assignment: CDR1 MNHEY and CDR2 SMNVEV (reference sequence). V was cut by 5 bases and J by 6 bases, with 11 bases left in between. The CDR3 runs 13 residues. The CDR3 region has the DNA TGTGCCAGCAGTAGTACCTACCCCAATGAGCAGTTCTTC. Amino acids: CASSSTYPNEQFF.

This clonotype has ten or more counts. The chain links TRBV28 to TRBJ2-7; weak D call: TRBD2 (6 bases). Germline lookup yields CDR1 MDHEN and CDR2 SYDVKM. V lost 3 bases to trimming and J lost 3 bases, with 27 bases between them. This CDR3 region has 19 residues. The CDR3 here is CASSFPLVRERALDYEQYF. As DNA, the CDR3 is TGTGCCAGCAGTTTCCCCCTCGTTAGGGAGCGGGCCCTCGACTACGAGCAGTACTTC. Full variable domain (remainder filled in from reference TRBV28 and TRBJ2-7): DVKVTQSSRYLVKRTGEKVFLECVQDMDHENMFWYRQDPGLGLRLIYFSYDVKMKEKGDIPEGYSVSREKKERFSLILESASTNQTSMYLCASSFPLVRERALDYEQYFGPGTRLTVT.

This clonotype was counted at least ten times. V usage is TRBV2 and J usage is TRBJ2-5, with D uncertain. The CDR3 spans 15 residues. Germline CDR1 reads SNHLY; CDR2 reads FYNNEI. V lost 3 bases and J lost 5, with 16 bases in between. CDR3 sequence reads: CASSEALAWTETQYF. The CDR3 DNA reads as TGTGCCAGCAGTGAGGCGTTAGCTTGGACGGAGACCCAGTACTTC.